This record concerns one T cell receptor beta chain sequence. Sequenced by immunoSEQ multiplex PCR; TCRdb stores in-frame clones only, minus some. The sample has over 25,000 clones, 77% seen once. The data belong to a study of blood T cell repertoires in COVID-19. Study-wide context: Italy, Spain and the United States were the sources of the convalescent and acute COVID-19 samples.

Germline-derived CDR1 and CDR2 are WNHNN and SYGVQD (reference sequence). The CDR3 covers 13 residues. V lost 3 bases, J lost 4 bases, and 9 bases lay in between. Input material: peripheral blood. The chain has TRBV10-1 and TRBJ1-1; possibly TRBD1 for D (5 bases). This TCR derives from a man older than 75 with active or convalescent COVID-19. CDR3 loop: CASSEMGGTEAFF. Written as DNA, the CDR3 is TGCGCCAGCAGTGAAATGGGGGGCACTGAAGCTTTCTTT.